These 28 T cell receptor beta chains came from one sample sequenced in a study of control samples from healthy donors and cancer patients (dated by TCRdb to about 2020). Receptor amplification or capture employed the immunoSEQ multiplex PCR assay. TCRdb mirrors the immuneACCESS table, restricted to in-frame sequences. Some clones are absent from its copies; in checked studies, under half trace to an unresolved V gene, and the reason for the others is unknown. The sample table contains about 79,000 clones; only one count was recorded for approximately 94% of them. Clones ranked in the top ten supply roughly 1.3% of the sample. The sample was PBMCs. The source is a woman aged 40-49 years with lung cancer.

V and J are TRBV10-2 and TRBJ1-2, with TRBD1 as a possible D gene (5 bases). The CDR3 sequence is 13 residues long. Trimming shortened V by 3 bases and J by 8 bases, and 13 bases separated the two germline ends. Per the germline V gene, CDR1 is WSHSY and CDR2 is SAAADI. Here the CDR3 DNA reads TGCGCCAGCAGTGAAGGAGGGACGGAAGGCTACACCTTC. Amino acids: CASSEGGTEGYTF.

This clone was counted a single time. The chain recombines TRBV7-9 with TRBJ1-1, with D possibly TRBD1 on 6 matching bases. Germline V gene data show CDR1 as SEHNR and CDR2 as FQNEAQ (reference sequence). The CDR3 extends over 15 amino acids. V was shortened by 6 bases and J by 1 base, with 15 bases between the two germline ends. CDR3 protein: CASRPTGQGNTEAFF. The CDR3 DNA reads TGTGCCAGCAGGCCTACAGGGCAGGGGAACACTGAAGCTTTCTTT.

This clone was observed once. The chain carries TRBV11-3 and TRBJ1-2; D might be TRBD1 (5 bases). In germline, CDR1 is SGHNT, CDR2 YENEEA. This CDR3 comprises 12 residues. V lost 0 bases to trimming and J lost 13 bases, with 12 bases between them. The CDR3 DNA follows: TGTGCCAGCAGCTTAGAGGTCCGAGGGACCACCTTC. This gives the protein CASSLEVRGTTF.

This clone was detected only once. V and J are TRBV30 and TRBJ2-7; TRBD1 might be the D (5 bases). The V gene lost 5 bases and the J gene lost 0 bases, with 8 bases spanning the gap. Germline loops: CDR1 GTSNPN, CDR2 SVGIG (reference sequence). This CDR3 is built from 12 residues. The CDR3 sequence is CAWGARSYEQYF. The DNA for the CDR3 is TGTGCCTGGGGGGCCCGCTCCTACGAGCAGTACTTC. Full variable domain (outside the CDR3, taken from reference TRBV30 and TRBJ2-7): SQTIHQWPATLVQPVGSPLSLECTVEGTSNPNLYWYRQAAGRGLQLLFYSVGIGQISSEVPQNLSASRPQDRQFILSSKKLLLSDSGFYLCAWGARSYEQYFGPGTRLTVT.

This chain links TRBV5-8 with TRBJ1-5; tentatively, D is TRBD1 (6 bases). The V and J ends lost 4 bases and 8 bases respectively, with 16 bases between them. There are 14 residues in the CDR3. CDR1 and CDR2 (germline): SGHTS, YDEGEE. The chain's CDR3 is CASSPWSGAKPQHF. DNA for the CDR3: TGTGCCAGCAGCCCCTGGTCGGGGGCGAAGCCCCAGCATTTT.

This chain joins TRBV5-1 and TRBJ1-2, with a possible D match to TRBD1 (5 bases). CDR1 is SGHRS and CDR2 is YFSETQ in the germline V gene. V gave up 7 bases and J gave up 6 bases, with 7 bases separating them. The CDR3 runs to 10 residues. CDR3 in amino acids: CASGADGYTF. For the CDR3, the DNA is TGCGCCAGCGGGGCAGATGGCTACACCTTC.

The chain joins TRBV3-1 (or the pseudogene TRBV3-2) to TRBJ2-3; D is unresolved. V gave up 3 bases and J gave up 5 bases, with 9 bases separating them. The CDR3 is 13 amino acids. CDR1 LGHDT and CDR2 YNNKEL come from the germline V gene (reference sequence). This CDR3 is CASSQYGGDTQYF. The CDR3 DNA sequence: TGTGCCAGCAGCCAGTACGGCGGAGATACGCAGTATTTT.

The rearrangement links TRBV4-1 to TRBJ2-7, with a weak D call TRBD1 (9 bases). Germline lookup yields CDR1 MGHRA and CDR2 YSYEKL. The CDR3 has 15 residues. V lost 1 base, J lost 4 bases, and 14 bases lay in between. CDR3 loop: CASSQVAGTGYEQYF. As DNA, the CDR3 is TGCGCCAGCAGCCAAGTAGCGGGGACAGGGTACGAGCAGTACTTC.

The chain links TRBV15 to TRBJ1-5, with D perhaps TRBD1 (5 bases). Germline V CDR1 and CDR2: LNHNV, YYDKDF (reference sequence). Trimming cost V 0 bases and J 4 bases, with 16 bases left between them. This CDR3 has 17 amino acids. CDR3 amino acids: CATSREDTASRNQPQHF. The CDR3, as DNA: TGTGCCACCAGCAGAGAGGACACCGCTTCCAGAAATCAGCCCCAGCATTTT.

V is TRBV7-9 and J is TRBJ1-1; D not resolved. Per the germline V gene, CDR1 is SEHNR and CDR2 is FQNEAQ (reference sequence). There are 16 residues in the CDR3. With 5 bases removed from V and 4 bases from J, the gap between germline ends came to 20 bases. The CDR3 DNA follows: TGTGCCAGCAGCGTATTCTCCTCGGCGCTGCTCACTGAAGCTTTCTTT. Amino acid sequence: CASSVFSSALLTEAFF.

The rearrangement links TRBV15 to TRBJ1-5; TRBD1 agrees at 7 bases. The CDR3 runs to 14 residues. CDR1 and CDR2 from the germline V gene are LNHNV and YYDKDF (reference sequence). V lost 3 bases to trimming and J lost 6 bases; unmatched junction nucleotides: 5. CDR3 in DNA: TGTGCCACCAGCAGTGACAGGGTCGGTCAGCCCCAGCATTTT. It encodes CATSSDRVGQPQHF.

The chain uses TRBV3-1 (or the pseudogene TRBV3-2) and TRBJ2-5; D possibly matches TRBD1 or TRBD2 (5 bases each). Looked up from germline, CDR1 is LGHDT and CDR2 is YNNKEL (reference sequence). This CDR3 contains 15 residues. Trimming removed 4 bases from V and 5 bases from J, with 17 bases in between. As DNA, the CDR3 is TGTGCCAGCAGCCTACGGGGACGGAAGAAGGAGACCCAGTACTTC. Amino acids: CASSLRGRKKETQYF.

This CDR3 reads CSVESNSYEEQYF. Here the CDR3 DNA reads TGCAGCGTTGAGTCCAACTCCTACGAGGAGCAGTACTTC. The chain joins TRBV29-1 to TRBJ2-7, with D uncertain. V dropped 3 bases and J dropped 7 bases, with 16 bases sitting between them. CDR1 and CDR2 from the germline V gene are SQVTM and ANQGSEA. This CDR3 is built from 13 residues.

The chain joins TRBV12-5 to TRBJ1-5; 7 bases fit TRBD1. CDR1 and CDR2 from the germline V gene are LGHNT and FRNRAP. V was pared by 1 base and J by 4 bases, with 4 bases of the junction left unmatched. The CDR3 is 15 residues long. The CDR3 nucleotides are TGTGCTAGTGGTTTGGGACAGGGAAGAAATCAGCCCCAGCATTTT. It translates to CASGLGQGRNQPQHF.

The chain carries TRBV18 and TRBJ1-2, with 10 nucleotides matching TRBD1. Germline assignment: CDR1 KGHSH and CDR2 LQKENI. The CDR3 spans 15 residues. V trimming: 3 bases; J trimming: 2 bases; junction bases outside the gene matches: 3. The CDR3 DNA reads TGTGCCAGCTCACCGGGGGACAGGGGCAACTATGGCTACACCTTC. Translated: CASSPGDRGNYGYTF.

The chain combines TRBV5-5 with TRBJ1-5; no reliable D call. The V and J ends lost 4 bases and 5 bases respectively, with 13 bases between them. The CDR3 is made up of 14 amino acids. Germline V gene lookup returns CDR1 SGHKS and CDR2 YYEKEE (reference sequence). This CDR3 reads CASSPYIGDQPQHF. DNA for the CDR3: TGTGCCAGCAGCCCCTATATTGGGGATCAGCCCCAGCATTTT.

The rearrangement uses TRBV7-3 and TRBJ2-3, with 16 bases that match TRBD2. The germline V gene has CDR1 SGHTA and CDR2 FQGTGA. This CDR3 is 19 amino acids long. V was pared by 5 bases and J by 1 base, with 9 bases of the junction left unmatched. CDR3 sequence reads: CASSASGTSGGAGTDTQYF. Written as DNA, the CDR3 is TGTGCCAGCAGCGCGTCCGGGACTAGCGGGGGGGCGGGCACAGATACGCAGTATTTT.

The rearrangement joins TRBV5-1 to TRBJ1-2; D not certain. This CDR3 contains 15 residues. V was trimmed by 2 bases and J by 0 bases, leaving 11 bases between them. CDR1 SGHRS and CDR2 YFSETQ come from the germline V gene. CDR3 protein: CASSFRPEANYGYTF. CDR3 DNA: TGCGCCAGCAGCTTCAGGCCAGAAGCTAACTATGGCTACACCTTC.

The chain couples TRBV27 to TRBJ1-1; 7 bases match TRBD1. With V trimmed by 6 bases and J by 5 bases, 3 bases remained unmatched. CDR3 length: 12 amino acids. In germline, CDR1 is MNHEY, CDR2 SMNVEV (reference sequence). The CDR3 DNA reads TGTGCCAGCAGAAGGGGGCTGACTGAAGCTTTCTTT. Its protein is CASRRGLTEAFF.

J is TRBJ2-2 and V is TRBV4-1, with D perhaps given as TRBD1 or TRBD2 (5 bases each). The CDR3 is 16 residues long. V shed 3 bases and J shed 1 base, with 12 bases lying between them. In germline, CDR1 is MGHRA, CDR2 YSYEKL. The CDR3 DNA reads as TGCGCCAGCAGCCACCCCGGGACGGAGAACACCGGGGAGCTGTTTTTT. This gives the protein CASSHPGTENTGELFF.

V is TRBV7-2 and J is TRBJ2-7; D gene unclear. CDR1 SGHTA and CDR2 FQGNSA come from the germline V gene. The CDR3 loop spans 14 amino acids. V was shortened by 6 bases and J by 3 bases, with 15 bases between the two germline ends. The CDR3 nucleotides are TGTGCCAGCAGTCCCCAATCGGTACTCTACGAGCAGTACTTC. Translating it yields CASSPQSVLYEQYF.

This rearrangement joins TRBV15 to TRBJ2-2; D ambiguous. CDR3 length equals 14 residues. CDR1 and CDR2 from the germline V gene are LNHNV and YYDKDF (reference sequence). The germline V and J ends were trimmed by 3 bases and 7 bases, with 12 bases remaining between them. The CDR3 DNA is TGTGCCACCAGCAGTGCCATGGTGGACGGGGAGCTGTTTTTT. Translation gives CATSSAMVDGELFF. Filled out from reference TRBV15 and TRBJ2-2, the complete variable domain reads DAMVIQNPRYQVTQFGKPVTLSCSQTLNHNVMYWYQQKSSQAPKLLFHYYDKDFNNEADTPDNFQSRRPNTSFCFLDIRSPGLGDTAMYLCATSSAMVDGELFFGEGSRLTVL.

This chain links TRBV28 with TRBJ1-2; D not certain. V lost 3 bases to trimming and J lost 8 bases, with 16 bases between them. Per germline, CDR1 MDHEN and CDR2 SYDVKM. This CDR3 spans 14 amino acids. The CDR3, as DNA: TGTGCCAGCAGTTTTTCGTCCCGGGCTGGGGGCTACACCTTC. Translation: CASSFSSRAGGYTF.

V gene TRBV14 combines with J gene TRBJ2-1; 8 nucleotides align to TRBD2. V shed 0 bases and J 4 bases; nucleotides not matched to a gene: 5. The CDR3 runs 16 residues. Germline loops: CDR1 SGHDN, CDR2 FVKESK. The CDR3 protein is CASSQDGGASYNEQFF. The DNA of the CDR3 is TGTGCCAGCAGCCAAGACGGGGGGGCTTCGTACAATGAGCAGTTCTTC.

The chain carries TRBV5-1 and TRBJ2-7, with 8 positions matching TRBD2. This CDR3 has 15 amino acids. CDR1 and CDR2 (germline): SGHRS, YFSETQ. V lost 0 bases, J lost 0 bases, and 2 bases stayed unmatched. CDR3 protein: CASSLAGTSSYEQYF. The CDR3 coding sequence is TGCGCCAGCAGCTTGGCCGGGACTAGCTCCTACGAGCAGTACTTC.

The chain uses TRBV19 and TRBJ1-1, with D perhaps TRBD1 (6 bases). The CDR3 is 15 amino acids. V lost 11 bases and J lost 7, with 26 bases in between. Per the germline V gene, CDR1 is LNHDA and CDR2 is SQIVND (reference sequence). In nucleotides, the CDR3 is TGTGCCGATGGAAATGGGTACAGGGAGTGGTATGAAGCTTTCTTT. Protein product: CADGNGYREWYEAFF. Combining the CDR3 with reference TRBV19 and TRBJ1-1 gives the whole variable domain DGGITQSPKYLFRKEGQNVTLSCEQNLNHDAMYWYRQDPGQGLRLIYYSQIVNDFQKGDIAEGYSVSREKKESFPLTVTSAQKNPTAFYLCADGNGYREWYEAFFGQGTRLTVV.

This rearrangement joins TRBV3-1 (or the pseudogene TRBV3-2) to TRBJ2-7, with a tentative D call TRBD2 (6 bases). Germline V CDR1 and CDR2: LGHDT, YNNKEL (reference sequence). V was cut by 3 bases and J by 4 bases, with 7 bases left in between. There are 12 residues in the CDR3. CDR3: CASSHRGYEQYF. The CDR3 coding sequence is TGTGCCAGCAGCCATCGGGGGTACGAGCAGTACTTC.

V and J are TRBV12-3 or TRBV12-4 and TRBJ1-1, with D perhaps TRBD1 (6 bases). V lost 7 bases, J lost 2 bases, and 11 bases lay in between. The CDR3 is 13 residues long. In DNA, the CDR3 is TGTGCCAGCACCAGGACAGCCAACACTGAAGCTTTCTTT. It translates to CASTRTANTEAFF.